These 8 T cell receptor beta chains share one sample of origin, sequenced in a study of early T cells in non-severe SARS-CoV-2 infection. TCRdb recomputed calls from the 5' RACE reads with MiXCR, one row per CDR3 protein. Of just under 45,000 distinct CDR3 sequences in the sample, approximately 10% were seen once. Sequencing input: whole blood. The receptors stem from an adult who was a healthcare worker with PCR-confirmed SARS-CoV-2 infection or an uninfected control (not recorded which).

The chain employs TRBV3-1 and TRBJ2-7; TRBD2 agrees at 10 bases. CDR3 length equals 16 residues. The germline gives CDR1 LGHDT, CDR2 YNNKEL (reference sequence). V was clipped by 2 bases and J by 0 bases; unmatched bases: 4. The CDR3 spells CASSQPLAGSSYEQYF. In nucleotides, the CDR3 is TGTGCCAGCAGCCAACCACTAGCGGGGAGCTCCTACGAGCAGTACTTC.

In its sample, this clonotype was seen a few times. The chain couples TRBV7-9 to TRBJ2-2; 7 bases match TRBD1. J gave up 4 bases and V 5 bases, and 10 bases lay outside the gene matches. This CDR3 comprises 16 residues. Looked up from germline, CDR1 is SEHNR and CDR2 is FQNEAQ (reference sequence). CDR3 amino acids: CASSPTGQFGTGELFF. In DNA, the CDR3 is TGTGCCAGCAGCCCGACGGGACAGTTTGGCACCGGGGAGCTGTTTTTT.

Notes on this clonotype: A clone one base away is much larger, so this may be a read error. V and J are TRBV5-4 and TRBJ2-4; D possibly uses TRBD1 or TRBD2 (6 bases each). The CDR3 totals 18 residues. From germline, CDR1 is SGHNT and CDR2 YYREEE (reference sequence). Trimming took off 3 bases at V and 3 bases at J, with 22 bases between the two ends. The chain's CDR3 is CASSSPGGRGWGKNIQYF. The DNA for the CDR3 is TGTGCCAGCAGCTCACCCGGGGGCAGGGGTTGGGGCAAAAACATTCAGTACTTC. Using reference TRBV5-4 and TRBJ2-4 for the parts outside the CDR3, the full variable domain is ETGVTQSPTHLIKTRGQQVTLRCSSQSGHNTVSWYQQALGQGPQFIFQYYREEENGRGNFPPRFSGLQFPNYSSELNVNALELDDSALYLCASSSPGGRGWGKNIQYFGAGTRLSVL.

This clonotype was seen a few times. J is TRBJ2-7 and V is TRBV20-1; TRBD1 matches 10 bases. Trimming at V came to 0 bases and at J to 3 bases, leaving 5 bases not matched to a gene. Germline CDR1 reads DFQATT; CDR2 reads SNEGSKA (reference sequence). The CDR3 runs 15 residues. The CDR3 protein is CSARDKGTGDYEQYF. The DNA for the CDR3 is TGCAGTGCTAGAGATAAAGGGACAGGGGACTACGAGCAGTACTTC.

The chain joins TRBV9 to TRBJ2-3; 7 bases line up with TRBD2. V lost 0 bases to trimming and J lost 2 bases; unmatched junction nucleotides: 6. This CDR3 has 16 residues. The germline gives CDR1 SGDLS, CDR2 YYNGEE. In nucleotides, the CDR3 is TGTGCCAGCAGCGTAGTGGGGGGGACTTACACAGATACGCAGTATTTT. Its protein product is CASSVVGGTYTDTQYF.

V usage is TRBV7-3 and J usage is TRBJ2-2, with a possible D match to TRBD1 (5 bases). The ends were cut back, 2 bases at V and 1 base at J, with 14 bases in the middle. Germline lookup yields CDR1 SGHTA and CDR2 FQGTGA. The CDR3 is made up of 17 amino acids. The CDR3, as DNA: TGTGCCAGCAGCTTATATCCCCTGGGGCAGAACACCGGGGAGCTGTTTTTT. Translated, it gives CASSLYPLGQNTGELFF.

This clonotype was counted many times. The chain uses TRBV20-1 and TRBJ2-5; TRBD2 agrees at 9 bases. The CDR3 is 14 amino acids. The germline V gene encodes CDR1 DFQATT and CDR2 SNEGSKA (reference sequence). V shed 6 bases and J 0 bases; nucleotides not matched to a gene: 5. Here the CDR3 reads CSAFSGGNQETQYF. The CDR3 DNA reads TGCAGTGCCTTTAGCGGGGGAAACCAAGAGACCCAGTACTTC.

The sample holds one count of this clonotype. The chain recombines TRBV29-1 with TRBJ1-4; D perhaps matches TRBD1 (5 bases). The germline V and J ends were trimmed by 7 bases and 7 bases, with 16 bases remaining between them. In germline, CDR1 is SQVTM, CDR2 ANQGSEA. This CDR3 has 13 amino acids. CDR3 sequence (DNA): TGCAGCGGCATACAGGCGTTCGGTGAAAAACTGTTTTTT. This codes for CSGIQAFGEKLFF.